The source of this T cell receptor (beta chain) is a study of response to subunit inactivated influenza vaccine. Only a few counts were recorded for this clonotype. Its antigen is not identified. CDR3 length equals 11 residues. Germline V gene sequence: CDR1 MNHNY, CDR2 SVGAGI (reference sequence). The V and J ends lost 5 bases and 16 bases respectively, with 14 bases between them. TCRdb reanalysed the RT-PCR reads using MiXCR and keeps one entry per CDR3 protein. Among some 190,000 distinct CDR3 sequences, approximately 15% were seen once, and the ten largest hold approximately 27%. Whole-study results and caveats: The authors put forward the suggestion that each seasonal influenza vaccination may bring in only a limited number of new T cells.

The receptor comes from a man over 45 who received an inactivated influenza vaccine. The chain joins TRBV6-6 to TRBJ1-4, with D possibly TRBD1 on 5 matching bases. The sequencing used CD8+ T cells sorted from PBMCs, collected roughly 5 days after vaccination. The CDR3: CASSSGTISFF. As DNA, the CDR3 is TGTGCCAGCAGTAGCGGGACGATCTCGTTTTTT.